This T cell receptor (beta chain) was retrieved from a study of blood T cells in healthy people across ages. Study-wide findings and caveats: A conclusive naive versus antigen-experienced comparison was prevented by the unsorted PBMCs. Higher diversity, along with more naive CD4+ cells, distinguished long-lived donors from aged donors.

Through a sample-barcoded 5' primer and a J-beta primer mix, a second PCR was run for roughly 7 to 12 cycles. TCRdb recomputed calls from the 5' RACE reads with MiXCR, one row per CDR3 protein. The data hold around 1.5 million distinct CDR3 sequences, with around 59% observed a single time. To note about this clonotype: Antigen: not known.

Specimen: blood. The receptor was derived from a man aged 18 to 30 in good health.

CDR3 sequence reads: CATSRDQGGLNTEAFF. DNA of the CDR3: TGTGCCACCAGCAGAGATCAGGGCGGATTGAACACTGAAGCTTTCTTT. This rearrangement joins TRBV15 to TRBJ1-1, with a tentative D call TRBD1 (5 bases). The CDR3 consists of 16 residues. Germline assignment: CDR1 LNHNV and CDR2 YYDKDF (reference sequence). V was clipped by 0 bases and J by 0 bases, with 11 bases between them.